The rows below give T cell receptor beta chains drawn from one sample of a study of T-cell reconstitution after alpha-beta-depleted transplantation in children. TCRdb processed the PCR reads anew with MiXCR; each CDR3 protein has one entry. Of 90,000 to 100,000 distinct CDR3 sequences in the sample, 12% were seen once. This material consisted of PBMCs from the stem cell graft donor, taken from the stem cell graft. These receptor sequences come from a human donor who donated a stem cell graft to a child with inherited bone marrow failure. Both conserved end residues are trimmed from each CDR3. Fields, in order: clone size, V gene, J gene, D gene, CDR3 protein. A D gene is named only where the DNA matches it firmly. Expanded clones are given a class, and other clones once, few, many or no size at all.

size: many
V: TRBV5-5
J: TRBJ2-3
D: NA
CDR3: ASSLGTGSDTQY

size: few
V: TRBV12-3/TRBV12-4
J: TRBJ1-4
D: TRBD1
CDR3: ASSRQGAREKLF

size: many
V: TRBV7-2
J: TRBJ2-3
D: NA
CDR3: ASSSSVDTQY

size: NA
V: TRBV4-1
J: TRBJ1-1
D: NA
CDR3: ASTEINTGEAF

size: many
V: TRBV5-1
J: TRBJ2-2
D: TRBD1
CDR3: ASSLETGESGGELF

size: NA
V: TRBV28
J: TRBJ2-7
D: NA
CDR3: ASSFEGGTYEQY

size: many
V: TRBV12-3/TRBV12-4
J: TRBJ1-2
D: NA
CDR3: ASSFKDPFGYT

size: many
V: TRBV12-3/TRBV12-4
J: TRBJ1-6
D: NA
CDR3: ASAVAGSPLH

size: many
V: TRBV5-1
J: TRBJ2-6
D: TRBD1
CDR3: ASSLWTGLSGANVLT

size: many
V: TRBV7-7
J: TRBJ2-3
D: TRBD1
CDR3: ASSETDRGTDTQY

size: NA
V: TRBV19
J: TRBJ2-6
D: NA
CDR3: ASGITAGVAGANVLT

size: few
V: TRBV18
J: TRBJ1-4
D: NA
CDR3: ASSLPGSPNEKLF

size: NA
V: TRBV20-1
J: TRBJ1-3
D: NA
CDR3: SASWVPENTIY